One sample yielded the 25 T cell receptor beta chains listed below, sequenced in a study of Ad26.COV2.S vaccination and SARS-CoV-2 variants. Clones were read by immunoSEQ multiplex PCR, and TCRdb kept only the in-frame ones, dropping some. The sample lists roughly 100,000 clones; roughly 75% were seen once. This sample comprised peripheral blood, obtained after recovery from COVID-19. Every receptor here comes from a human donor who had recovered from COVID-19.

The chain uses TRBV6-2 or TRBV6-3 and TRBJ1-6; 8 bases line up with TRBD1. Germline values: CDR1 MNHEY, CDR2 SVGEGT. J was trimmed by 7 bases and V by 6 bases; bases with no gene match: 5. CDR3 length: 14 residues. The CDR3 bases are TGTGCCAGCAGCAGAGGACAGGGAAATTCACCCCTCCACTTT. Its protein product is CASSRGQGNSPLHF.

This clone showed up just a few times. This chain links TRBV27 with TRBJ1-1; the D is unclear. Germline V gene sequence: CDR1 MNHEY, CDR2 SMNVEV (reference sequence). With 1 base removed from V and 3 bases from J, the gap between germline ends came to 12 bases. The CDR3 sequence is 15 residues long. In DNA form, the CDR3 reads TGTGCCAGCAGTTTATTTTGGGGTGGGGACACTGAAGCTTTCTTT. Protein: CASSLFWGGDTEAFF.

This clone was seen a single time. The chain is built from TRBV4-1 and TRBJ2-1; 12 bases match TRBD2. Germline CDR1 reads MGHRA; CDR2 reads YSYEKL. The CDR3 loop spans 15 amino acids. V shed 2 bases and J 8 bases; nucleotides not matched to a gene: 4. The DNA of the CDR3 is TGCGCCAGCAGCCAACTAGCGGGGGGGACCCATGAGCAGTTCTTC. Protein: CASSQLAGGTHEQFF.

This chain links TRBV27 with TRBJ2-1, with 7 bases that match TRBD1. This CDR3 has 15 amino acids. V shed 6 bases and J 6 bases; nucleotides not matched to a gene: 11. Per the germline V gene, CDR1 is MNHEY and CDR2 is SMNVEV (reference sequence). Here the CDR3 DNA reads TGTGCCAGCAGGCCCGAACAGGGGTCGGGCAATGAGCAGTTCTTC. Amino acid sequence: CASRPEQGSGNEQFF.

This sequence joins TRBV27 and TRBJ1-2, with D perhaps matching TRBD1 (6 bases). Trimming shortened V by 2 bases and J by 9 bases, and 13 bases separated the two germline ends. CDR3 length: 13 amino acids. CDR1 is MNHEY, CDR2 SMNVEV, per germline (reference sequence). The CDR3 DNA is TGTGCCAGCAGTTTAATACAGGGAGGGAGCTACACCTTC. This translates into CASSLIQGGSYTF.

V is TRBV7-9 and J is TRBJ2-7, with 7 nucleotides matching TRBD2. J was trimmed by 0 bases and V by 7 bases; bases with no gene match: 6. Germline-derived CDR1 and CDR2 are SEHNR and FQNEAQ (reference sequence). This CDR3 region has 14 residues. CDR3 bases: TGTGCCAGCACGTGGGAGGGGATCTCCTACGAGCAGTACTTC. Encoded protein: CASTWEGISYEQYF.

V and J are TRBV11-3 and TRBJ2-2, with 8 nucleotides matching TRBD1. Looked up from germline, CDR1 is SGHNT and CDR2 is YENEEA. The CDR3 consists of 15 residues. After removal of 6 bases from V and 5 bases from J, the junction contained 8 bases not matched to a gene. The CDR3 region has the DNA TGTGCCAGCAGTCGACAGGGGCCCGGGACCGGGGAGCTGTTTTTT. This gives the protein CASSRQGPGTGELFF.

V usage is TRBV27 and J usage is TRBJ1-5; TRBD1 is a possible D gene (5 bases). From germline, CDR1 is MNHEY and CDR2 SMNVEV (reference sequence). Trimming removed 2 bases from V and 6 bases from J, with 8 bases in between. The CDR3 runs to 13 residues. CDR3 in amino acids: CASSLKGSQPQHF. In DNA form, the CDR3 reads TGTGCCAGCAGTTTAAAGGGGAGTCAGCCCCAGCATTTT.

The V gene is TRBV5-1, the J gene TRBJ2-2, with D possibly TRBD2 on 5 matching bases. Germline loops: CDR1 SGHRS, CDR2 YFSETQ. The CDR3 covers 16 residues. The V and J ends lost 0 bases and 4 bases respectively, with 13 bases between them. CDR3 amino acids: CASSLAGNSITGELFF. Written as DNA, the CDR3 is TGCGCCAGCAGCTTGGCCGGGAATTCGATCACCGGGGAGCTGTTTTTT.

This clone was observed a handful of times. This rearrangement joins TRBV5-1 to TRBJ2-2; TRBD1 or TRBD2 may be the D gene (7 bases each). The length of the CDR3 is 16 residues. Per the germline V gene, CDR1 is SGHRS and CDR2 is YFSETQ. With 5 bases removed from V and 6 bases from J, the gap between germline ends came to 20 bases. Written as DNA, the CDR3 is TGCGCCAGCAGATACAGGGGAGCGGGGCCGCCCGGGGAGCTGTTTTTT. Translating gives CASRYRGAGPPGELFF.

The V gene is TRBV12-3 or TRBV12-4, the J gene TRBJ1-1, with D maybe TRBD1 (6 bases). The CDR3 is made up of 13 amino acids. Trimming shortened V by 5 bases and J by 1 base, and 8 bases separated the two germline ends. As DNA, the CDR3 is TGTGCCAGCAGTACACAGGGGAACACTGAAGCTTTCTTT. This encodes CASSTQGNTEAFF.

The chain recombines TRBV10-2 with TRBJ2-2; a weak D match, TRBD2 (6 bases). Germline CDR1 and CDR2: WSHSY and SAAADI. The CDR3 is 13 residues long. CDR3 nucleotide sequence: TGCGCTAGCGGTCGACTAAACACCGGGGAGCTGTTTTTT. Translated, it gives CASGRLNTGELFF.

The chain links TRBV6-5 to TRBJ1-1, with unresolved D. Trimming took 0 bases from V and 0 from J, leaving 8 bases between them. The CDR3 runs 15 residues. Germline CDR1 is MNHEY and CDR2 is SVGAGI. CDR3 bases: TGTGCCAGCAGTTACTCAGCAGGTATGAACACTGAAGCTTTCTTT. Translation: CASSYSAGMNTEAFF.

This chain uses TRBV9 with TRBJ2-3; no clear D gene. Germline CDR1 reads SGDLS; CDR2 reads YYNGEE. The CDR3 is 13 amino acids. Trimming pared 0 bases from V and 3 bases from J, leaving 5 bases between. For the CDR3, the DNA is TGTGCCAGCAGCGTAGCCTGGACAGATACGCAGTATTTT. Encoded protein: CASSVAWTDTQYF.

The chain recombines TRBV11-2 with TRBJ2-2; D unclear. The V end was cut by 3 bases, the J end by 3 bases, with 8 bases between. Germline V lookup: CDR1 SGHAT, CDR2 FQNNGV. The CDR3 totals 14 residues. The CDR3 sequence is CASSFQVDTGELFF. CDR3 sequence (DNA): TGTGCCAGCAGCTTCCAAGTGGACACCGGGGAGCTGTTTTTT.

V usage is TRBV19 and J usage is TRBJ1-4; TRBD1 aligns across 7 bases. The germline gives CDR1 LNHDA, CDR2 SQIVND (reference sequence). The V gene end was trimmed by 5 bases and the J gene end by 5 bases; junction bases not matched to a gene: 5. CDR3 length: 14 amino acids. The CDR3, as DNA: TGTGCCAGTAGTCCAGGGGGACGAAATGAAAAACTGTTTTTT. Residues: CASSPGGRNEKLFF.

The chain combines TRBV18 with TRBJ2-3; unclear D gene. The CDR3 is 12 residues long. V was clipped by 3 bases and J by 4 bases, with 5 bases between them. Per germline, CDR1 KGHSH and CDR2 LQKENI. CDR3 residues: CASSPSADTQYF. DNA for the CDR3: TGTGCCAGCTCACCCTCAGCAGATACGCAGTATTTT. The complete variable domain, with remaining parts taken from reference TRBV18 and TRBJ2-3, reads NAGVMQNPRHLVRRRGQEARLRCSPMKGHSHVYWYRQLPEEGLKFMVYLQKENIIDESGMPKERFSAEFPKEGPSILRIQQVVRGDSAAYFCASSPSADTQYFGPGTRLTVL.

This CDR3 reads CAWSVRQGNSPLHF. For the CDR3, the DNA is TGTGCCTGGAGTGTGCGTCAGGGGAATTCACCCCTCCACTTT. The chain recombines TRBV30 with TRBJ1-6; TRBD1 is a possible D gene (6 bases). Trimming removed 0 bases from V and 7 bases from J, with 10 bases in between. Germline V gene data show CDR1 as GTSNPN and CDR2 as SVGIG (reference sequence). The CDR3 runs to 14 residues.

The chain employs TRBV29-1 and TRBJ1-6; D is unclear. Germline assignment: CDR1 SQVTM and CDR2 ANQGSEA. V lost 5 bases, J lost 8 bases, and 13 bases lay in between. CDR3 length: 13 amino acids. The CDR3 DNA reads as TGCAGCGTTAGGGAGGTGTCGGATTCACCCCTCCACTTT. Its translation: CSVREVSDSPLHF.

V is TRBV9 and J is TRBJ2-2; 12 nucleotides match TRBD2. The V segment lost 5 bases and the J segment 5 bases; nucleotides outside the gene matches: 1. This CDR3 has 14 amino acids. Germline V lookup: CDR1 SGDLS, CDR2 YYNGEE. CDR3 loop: CASRGLAGTGELFF. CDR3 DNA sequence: TGTGCCAGCAGAGGACTAGCGGGGACCGGGGAGCTGTTTTTT.

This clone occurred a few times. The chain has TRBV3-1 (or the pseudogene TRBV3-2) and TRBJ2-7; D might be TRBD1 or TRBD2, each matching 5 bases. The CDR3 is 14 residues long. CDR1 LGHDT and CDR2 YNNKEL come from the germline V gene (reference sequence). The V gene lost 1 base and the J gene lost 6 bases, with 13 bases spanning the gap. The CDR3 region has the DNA TGTGCCAGCAGCCAAGGAGGGGCGCAGGTCGAGCAGTACTTC. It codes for CASSQGGAQVEQYF.

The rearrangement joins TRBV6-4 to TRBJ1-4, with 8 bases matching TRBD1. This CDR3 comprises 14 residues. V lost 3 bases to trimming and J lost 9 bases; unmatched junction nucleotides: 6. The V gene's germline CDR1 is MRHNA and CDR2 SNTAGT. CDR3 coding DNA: TGTGCCAGCAGTGAGCGGGACAGGTTGAAAAAACTGTTTTTT. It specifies CASSERDRLKKLFF.

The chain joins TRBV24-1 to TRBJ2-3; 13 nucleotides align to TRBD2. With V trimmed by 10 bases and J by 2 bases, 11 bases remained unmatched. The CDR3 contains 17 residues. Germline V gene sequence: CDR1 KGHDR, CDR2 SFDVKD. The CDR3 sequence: CATSGRGLAGLTDTQYF. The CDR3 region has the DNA TGTGCCACTTCAGGGAGGGGACTAGCGGGACTCACAGATACGCAGTATTTT.

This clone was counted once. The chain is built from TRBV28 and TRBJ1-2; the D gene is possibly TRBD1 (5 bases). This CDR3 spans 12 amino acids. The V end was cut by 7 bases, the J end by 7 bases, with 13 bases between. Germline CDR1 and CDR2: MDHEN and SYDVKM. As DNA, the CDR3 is TGTGCCAGCAATTTTGGGGGGGGTGGCTACACCTTC. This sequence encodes CASNFGGGGYTF.

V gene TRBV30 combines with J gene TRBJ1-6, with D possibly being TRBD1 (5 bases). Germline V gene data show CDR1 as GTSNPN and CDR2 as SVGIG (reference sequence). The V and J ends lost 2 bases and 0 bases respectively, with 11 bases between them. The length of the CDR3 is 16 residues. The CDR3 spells CAWSSGSSSYNSPLHF. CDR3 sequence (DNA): TGTGCCTGGAGTTCAGGGAGTAGCTCCTATAATTCACCCCTCCACTTT.